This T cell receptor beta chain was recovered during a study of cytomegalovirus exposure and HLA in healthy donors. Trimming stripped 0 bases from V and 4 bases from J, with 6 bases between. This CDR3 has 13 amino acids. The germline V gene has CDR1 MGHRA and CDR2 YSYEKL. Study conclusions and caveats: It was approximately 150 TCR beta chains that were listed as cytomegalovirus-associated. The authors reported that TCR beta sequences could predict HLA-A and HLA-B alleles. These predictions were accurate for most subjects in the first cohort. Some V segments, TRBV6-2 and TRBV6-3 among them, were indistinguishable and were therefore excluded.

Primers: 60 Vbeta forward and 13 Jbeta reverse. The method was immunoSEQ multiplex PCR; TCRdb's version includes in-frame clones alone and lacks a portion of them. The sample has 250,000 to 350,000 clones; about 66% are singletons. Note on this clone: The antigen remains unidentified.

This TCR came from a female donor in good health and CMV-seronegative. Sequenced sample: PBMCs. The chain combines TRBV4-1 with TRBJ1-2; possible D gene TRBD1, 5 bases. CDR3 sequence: CASSQDRVYGYTF. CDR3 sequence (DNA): TGCGCCAGCAGCCAAGACAGGGTCTATGGCTACACCTTC.